The present entry profiles one TCR beta chain with its context. Its specificity is unknown. This sample was taken from a study of CD8 T cells in ankylosing spondylitis. Study-wide results and caveats: Researchers reportedly found disease-linked clones significantly enriched in matched ankylosing spondylitis synovial fluid. What seemed typical of ankylosing spondylitis blood was a TCR beta motif built from several highly homologous variants. Disease-associated clones were CD8+ and fairly uncommon in peripheral blood.

V was shortened by 4 bases and J by 5 bases, with 12 bases between the two germline ends. Germline CDR1 SQVTM, CDR2 ANQGSEA. The CDR3 has 12 residues. Libraries for TCR beta were made by quantitative 5'-RACE with molecular barcodes. TCRdb re-analysed the 5' RACE reads in MiXCR, keeping a single row per CDR3 protein. The table has about 750,000 distinct CDR3 sequences, roughly 20% seen once; the top ten hold about 20%. What was sequenced was blood, either unsorted or a sorted T cell fraction (not recorded which). This chain uses TRBV29-1 with TRBJ2-7; TRBD1 is a possible D gene (6 bases). The TCR was taken from a male donor with ankylosing spondylitis. The CDR3 spells CSVGQGPNEQYF. Written as DNA, the CDR3 is TGCAGCGTTGGGCAGGGGCCGAACGAGCAGTACTTC.